This T cell receptor beta chain emerged from a study of T cell repertoires in cytomegalovirus infection. Study summary: Both CMV infection and a matching HLA type were indicated by public TCR beta signatures. Findings and caveats of the study: The study identified carriers of CMV plus the relevant HLA from cumulative public TCR beta family frequency. Clonotype analysis showed dominance of the ex vivo response by HLA-C-restricted CMV-specific TCR beta clonotypes.

This clonotype was counted ten times or more. The antigen is undetermined. TCRdb independently ran MiXCR on the reads; one entry per CDR3 protein. Of around 320,000 distinct CDR3 sequences listed, 9% to 9.5% are singletons. This receptor was taken from a human donor in good health (CMV status not recorded). Some clones in this sample may be carry-over from other donors' samples. The sequenced material came from PBMCs.

The CDR3 coding sequence is TGTGCCAGCAGTTTAAGACTAGCGGGACTCTCCTACGAGCAGTACTTC. Its translation is CASSLRLAGLSYEQYF. The gene calls are TRBV12-3 or TRBV12-4 and TRBJ2-7; 11 bases line up with TRBD2. With 2 bases clipped from V and 0 bases from J, the junction kept 3 bases outside the gene matches. The CDR3 has 16 residues.